The TCR beta chain described here comes from a study of radiation and T cells in renal cell carcinoma. General observations from the study: Compared with controls, irradiated tumors showed greater TCR clonality. Dominant CDR3 motifs occupied more repertoire in irradiated than control tumors.

This clone qualifies as medium-sized. Its antigen is currently unknown. Stated treatment: treatment-naive control, cytoreductive nephrectomy. Control tumors came from several females and 11 males, aged about 35 to 85. Produced via immunoSEQ multiplex PCR; TCRdb's table is partial and in-frame only. The sample consists of approximately 16,000 clones, more than 55% of them appearing once. CDR1 LGHNA and CDR2 YSLEER come from the germline V gene. Trimming removed 2 bases from V and 7 bases from J, with 12 bases in between. The CDR3 runs to 14 residues. This chain connects TRBV4-3 to TRBJ2-1, with D uncertain. The TCR sequence derives from a man aged 50 to 59 with renal cell carcinoma. Sequences were derived from tumor tissue, sampled from a patient whose treatment was nephrectomy without radiotherapy. CDR3 sequence: CASSQSGTGNEQFF. CDR3 DNA: TGCGCCAGCAGCCAATCGGGCACCGGGAATGAGCAGTTCTTC.